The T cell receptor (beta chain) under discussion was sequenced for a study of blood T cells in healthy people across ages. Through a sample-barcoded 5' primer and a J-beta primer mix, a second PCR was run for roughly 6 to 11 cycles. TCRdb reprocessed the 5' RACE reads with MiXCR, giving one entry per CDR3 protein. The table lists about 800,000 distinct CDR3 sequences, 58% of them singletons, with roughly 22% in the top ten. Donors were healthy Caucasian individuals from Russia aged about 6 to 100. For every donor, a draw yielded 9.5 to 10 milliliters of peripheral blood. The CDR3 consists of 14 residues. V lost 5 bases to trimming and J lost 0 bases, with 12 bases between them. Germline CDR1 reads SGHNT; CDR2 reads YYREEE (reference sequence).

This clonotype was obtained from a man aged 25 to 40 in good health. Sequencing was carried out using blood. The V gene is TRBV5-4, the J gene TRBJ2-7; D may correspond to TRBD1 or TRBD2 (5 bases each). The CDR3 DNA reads TGTGCCAGCAGGAGGGACGGACTCTCCTACGAGCAGTACTTC. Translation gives CASRRDGLSYEQYF. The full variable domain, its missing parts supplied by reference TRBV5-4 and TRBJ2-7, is ETGVTQSPTHLIKTRGQQVTLRCSSQSGHNTVSWYQQALGQGPQFIFQYYREEENGRGNFPPRFSGLQFPNYSSELNVNALELDDSALYLCASRRDGLSYEQYFGPGTRLTVT.